These 24 T cell receptor beta chains came from one sample sequenced in a study of blood T cell repertoires in COVID-19. TCRdb keeps only in-frame clones here, not all; method: immunoSEQ multiplex PCR. The sample consists of about 670,000 clones, 70% to 90% of them appearing once. Sequenced: peripheral blood. Every receptor here comes from a woman aged 18-29 years with acute or convalescent COVID-19.

This sequence joins TRBV27 and TRBJ2-7, with 9 nucleotides matching TRBD1. Germline loops: CDR1 MNHEY, CDR2 SMNVEV (reference sequence). The V and J ends lost 6 bases and 2 bases, in that order; junction bases with no gene match: 5. The CDR3 covers 14 residues. CDR3 loop: CASRLRDRAYEQYF. The CDR3 bases are TGTGCCAGCAGACTCCGGGACAGGGCCTACGAGCAGTACTTC.

The chain joins TRBV6-6 to TRBJ1-2, with D possibly TRBD1 on 5 matching bases. V was trimmed by 7 bases and J by 7 bases, leaving 22 bases between them. This CDR3 spans 15 amino acids. The germline gives CDR1 MNHNY, CDR2 SVGAGI (reference sequence). The CDR3: CASTDGGSVFGGYTF. DNA for the CDR3: TGTGCCAGCACCGACGGGGGGAGCGTGTTCGGTGGCTACACCTTC.

The chain joins TRBV5-6 to TRBJ2-7, with a tentative D call TRBD2 (6 bases). The length of the CDR3 is 15 residues. Trimming removed 4 bases at V and 1 base at J, with 15 bases between. The germline CDR1 and CDR2 sequences are SGHDT and YYEEEE. The CDR3 bases are TGTGCCAGCAGCCCGGGGCTTGGGGGGTCCTACGAGCAGTACTTC. Translated, it gives CASSPGLGGSYEQYF. The variable domain in full, completed from reference TRBV5-6 and TRBJ2-7, reads DAGVTQSPTHLIKTRGQQVTLRCSPKSGHDTVSWYQQALGQGPQFIFQYYEEEERQRGNFPDRFSGHQFPNYSSELNVNALLLGDSALYLCASSPGLGGSYEQYFGPGTRLTVT.

The chain combines TRBV6-2 or TRBV6-3 with TRBJ1-2; possibly TRBD1 for D (6 bases). The CDR3 extends over 16 amino acids. The germline gives CDR1 MNHEY, CDR2 SVGEGT. V dropped 0 bases and J dropped 5 bases, with 16 bases sitting between them. In DNA form, the CDR3 reads TGTGCCAGCAGTTACTCGCCTGAGGACAGTCCTTATGGCTACACCTTC. Amino acid sequence: CASSYSPEDSPYGYTF.

The genes are TRBV30 and TRBJ1-1; maybe TRBD1 (5 bases). Germline CDR1 is GTSNPN and CDR2 is SVGIG (reference sequence). V dropped 0 bases and J dropped 1 base, with 12 bases sitting between them. The CDR3 covers 15 residues. CDR3 residues: CAWSVFGQGNTEAFF. The DNA for the CDR3 is TGTGCCTGGAGTGTATTCGGGCAGGGGAACACTGAAGCTTTCTTT.

This clone has a single count. This sequence joins TRBV5-1 and TRBJ1-4; D unclear. Trimming cost V 0 bases and J 0 bases, with 12 bases left between them. The CDR3 consists of 17 residues. From germline, CDR1 is SGHRS and CDR2 YFSETQ. In nucleotides, the CDR3 is TGCGCCAGCAGCTTGGGTTCCGGGTTTGCAACTAATGAAAAACTGTTTTTT. Its translation: CASSLGSGFATNEKLFF.

The chain joins TRBV9 to TRBJ1-2, with 8 nucleotides matching TRBD1. This CDR3 is 12 amino acids long. The germline V gene has CDR1 SGDLS and CDR2 YYNGEE. The ends lost 4 bases at V and 8 bases at J; junction bases unmatched: 4. DNA of the CDR3: TGTGCCAGCAGCCAGGGGGCTAGCGGCTACACCTTC. Encoded protein: CASSQGASGYTF.

This clone has more than one count but fewer than ten. This CDR3 is CASSQDREDSEAFF. CDR3 DNA: TGCGCCAGCAGCCAAGACAGGGAGGACTCTGAAGCTTTCTTT. The rearrangement links TRBV4-3 to TRBJ1-1; a possible D gene is TRBD1 (5 bases). Germline-derived CDR1 and CDR2 are LGHNA and YSLEER. Trimming took 0 bases from V and 6 from J, leaving 11 bases between them. The CDR3 contains 14 residues.

CDR3 nucleotides: TGCGCCAGCAGCCAAGAATTAATCCGCATGGTCGAAGGCGGTGAAAAACTGTTTTTT. It encodes CASSQELIRMVEGGEKLFF. The genes are TRBV4-3 and TRBJ1-4; D remains ambiguous. This CDR3 comprises 19 residues. V was clipped by 0 bases and J by 7 bases, with 24 bases between them. CDR1 is LGHNA and CDR2 is YSLEER in the germline V gene.

This clone occurred once. This chain links TRBV11-2 with TRBJ1-3; the match to TRBD1 covers 7 bases. The germline CDR1 and CDR2 sequences are SGHAT and FQNNGV. The CDR3 covers 15 residues. The J segment lost 4 bases and the V segment lost 5 bases, leaving 8 bases of the junction unmatched. The CDR3 is CASSQRGLAGNTIYF. In DNA form, the CDR3 reads TGTGCCAGCAGCCAAAGGGGGCTGGCGGGAAACACCATATATTTT. Variable domain in full (rest from reference TRBV11-2 and TRBJ1-3): EAGVAQSPRYKIIEKRQSVAFWCNPISGHATLYWYQQILGQGPKLLIQFQNNGVVDDSQLPKDRFSAERLKGVDSTLKIQPAKLEDSAVYLCASSQRGLAGNTIYFGEGSWLTVV.

The rearrangement links TRBV5-1 to TRBJ1-2, with no clear D. CDR3 length: 15 residues. In germline, CDR1 is SGHRS, CDR2 YFSETQ. Trimming stripped 6 bases from V and 4 bases from J, with 19 bases between. In DNA, the CDR3 is TGCGCCAGCACCCGTTGGGGTACGGGGATCTATGGCTACACCTTC. It codes for CASTRWGTGIYGYTF.

The chain joins TRBV24-1 to TRBJ1-3, with D uncertain. Germline V gene sequence: CDR1 KGHDR, CDR2 SFDVKD. The CDR3 covers 16 residues. Trimming pared 4 bases from V and 4 bases from J, leaving 16 bases between. The CDR3 region is CATSEGGVAVGNTIYF. The CDR3 DNA sequence: TGTGCCACCAGTGAGGGCGGGGTAGCCGTAGGAAACACCATATATTTT.

V and J are TRBV5-1 and TRBJ2-2; D is possibly TRBD2 (5 bases). This CDR3 has 18 residues. V lost 4 bases to trimming and J lost 3 bases, with 22 bases between them. Germline values: CDR1 SGHRS, CDR2 YFSETQ. The CDR3 DNA follows: TGCGCCAGCAGCCCAGAAGAGGGTCGAAGGCTCCACACCGGGGAGCTGTTTTTT. This codes for CASSPEEGRRLHTGELFF.

The chain is built from TRBV3-1 (or the pseudogene TRBV3-2) and TRBJ1-2, with D tentatively TRBD1 (5 bases). The germline CDR1 and CDR2 sequences are LGHDT and YNNKEL (reference sequence). CDR3 length: 15 residues. Trimming pared 1 base from V and 1 base from J, leaving 10 bases between. CDR3 sequence reads: CASSQGSGGNYGYTF. The CDR3 DNA follows: TGTGCCAGCAGCCAAGGAAGCGGGGGTAACTATGGCTACACCTTC.

The chain combines TRBV29-1 with TRBJ1-1, with D tentatively TRBD1 (5 bases). The CDR3 contains 13 residues. V was pared by 3 bases and J by 5 bases, with 13 bases between. In germline, CDR1 is SQVTM, CDR2 ANQGSEA. In DNA, the CDR3 is TGCAGCGTTGACAGAAACAGGAGTACTGAAGCTTTCTTT. Amino acid sequence: CSVDRNRSTEAFF. Full variable domain (outside the CDR3, taken from reference TRBV29-1 and TRBJ1-1): SAVISQKPSRDICQRGTSLTIQCQVDSQVTMMFWYRQQPGQSLTLIATANQGSEATYESGFVIDKFPISRPNLTFSTLTVSNMSPEDSSIYLCSVDRNRSTEAFFGQGTRLTVV.

This clone was found a few times. J is TRBJ1-3 and V is TRBV5-4; 9 bases map to TRBD1. Germline lookup yields CDR1 SGHNT and CDR2 YYREEE (reference sequence). V was clipped by 4 bases and J by 1 base; unmatched bases: 3. The CDR3 is 15 residues long. CDR3 DNA sequence: TGTGCCAGCAGCCCGGACAGGGGATCTGGAAACACCATATATTTT. It is translated as CASSPDRGSGNTIYF.

The rearrangement links TRBV10-3 to TRBJ1-6, with 7 bases matching TRBD1. Germline CDR1 and CDR2: ENHRY and SYGVKD. CDR3 length: 13 residues. The V and J ends lost 8 bases and 7 bases, in that order; junction bases with no gene match: 5. The CDR3 spells CAIRDRENSPLHF. CDR3 coding DNA: TGTGCCATCCGAGACAGGGAAAATTCACCCCTCCACTTT.

The chain couples TRBV14 to TRBJ2-7; D is ambiguous. The V gene's germline CDR1 is SGHDN and CDR2 FVKESK. The CDR3 covers 17 residues. V shed 1 base and J shed 3 bases, with 19 bases lying between them. Written as DNA, the CDR3 is TGTGCCAGCAGCCAAGCCCACAGTCCCTACTGGCACTACGAGCAGTACTTC. As protein: CASSQAHSPYWHYEQYF.

The rearrangement links TRBV7-7 to TRBJ1-3; the D gene is possibly TRBD1 (5 bases). CDR3 length equals 15 residues. Deletions cut 11 bases from V and 0 bases from J, with 17 bases between. Germline loops: CDR1 SSHAT, CDR2 FNYEAQ (reference sequence). The CDR3 here is CAVSTDDISGNTIYF. The CDR3 DNA reads TGTGCCGTGTCGACAGATGACATCTCTGGAAACACCATATATTTT. Full variable domain (outside the CDR3, taken from reference TRBV7-7 and TRBJ1-3): GAGVSQSPRYKVTKRGQDVTLRCDPISSHATLYWYQQALGQGPEFLTYFNYEAQPDKSGLPSDRFSAERPEGSISTLTIQRTEQRDSAMYRCAVSTDDISGNTIYFGEGSWLTVV.

This clone was found once. V and J are TRBV20-1 and TRBJ2-7, with D perhaps matching TRBD1 (6 bases). This CDR3 has 10 residues. V was clipped by 4 bases and J by 5 bases, with 6 bases between them. Germline loops: CDR1 DFQATT, CDR2 SNEGSKA (reference sequence). The DNA for the CDR3 is TGCAGTGCTACAGGGGACGAGCAGTACTTC. Residues: CSATGDEQYF.

The rearrangement joins TRBV10-3 to TRBJ1-1; D gene ambiguous. V was shortened by 3 bases and J by 7 bases, with 12 bases between the two germline ends. The CDR3 is made up of 13 amino acids. CDR1 and CDR2 (germline): ENHRY, SYGVKD. CDR3 in amino acids: CAISEAGGSEAFF. CDR3 DNA sequence: TGTGCCATCAGTGAAGCCGGAGGGAGTGAAGCTTTCTTT.

This chain links TRBV9 with TRBJ1-1; D is uncertain. V was clipped by 0 bases and J by 8 bases, with 11 bases between them. CDR3 length: 13 residues. Germline V gives CDR1 SGDLS, CDR2 YYNGEE. CDR3 sequence: CASSVEVASEAFF. CDR3 DNA sequence: TGTGCCAGCAGCGTAGAGGTAGCTTCGGAAGCTTTCTTT.

This chain connects TRBV6-4 to TRBJ2-3, with D perhaps matching TRBD1 (5 bases). Germline CDR1 reads MRHNA; CDR2 reads SNTAGT. Trimming cost V 0 bases and J 6 bases, with 13 bases left between them. The CDR3 is 15 amino acids. CDR3 sequence reads: CASSDSKSGADTQYF. The CDR3 region has the DNA TGTGCCAGCAGTGACTCGAAGTCTGGGGCCGATACGCAGTATTTT.

The chain uses TRBV27 and TRBJ1-2, with unresolved D. Trimming cost V 0 bases and J 4 bases, with 9 bases left between them. This CDR3 region has 14 residues. The germline V gene has CDR1 MNHEY and CDR2 SMNVEV (reference sequence). This chain's CDR3 is CASSLSTSLYGYTF. The CDR3 DNA reads TGTGCCAGCAGTTTATCCACCAGTCTCTATGGCTACACCTTC.